This T cell receptor (beta chain) was observed in a study of CD8 T cells in ankylosing spondylitis. The TCR beta libraries were generated through quantitative 5'-RACE incorporating molecular barcodes. TCRdb itself ran the 5' RACE reads through MiXCR, one entry per CDR3 protein. The sample yields 150,000 to 200,000 distinct CDR3 sequences, around 18% seen once. This clonotype was picked up a small number of times. This sequence originates from a male donor with ankylosing spondylitis or in good health (not recorded which). Sequencing was carried out using blood, either unsorted or a sorted T cell fraction (not recorded which).

The CDR3 region is CASSAPGTTATNEKLFF. The CDR3 DNA reads TGTGCCAGCAGCGCCCCCGGGACTACTGCAACTAATGAAAAACTGTTTTTT. V usage is TRBV7-2 and J usage is TRBJ1-4; maybe TRBD1 (5 bases). Germline CDR1 is SGHTA and CDR2 is FQGNSA. The CDR3 sequence is 17 residues long. The V end was cut by 5 bases, the J end by 0 bases, with 16 bases between.